This T cell receptor (beta chain) was found in a study of CD8 T cells in ankylosing spondylitis. Findings and caveats of the study: In ankylosing spondylitis blood, a motif of seven to nine highly homologous TCR beta variants appeared characteristic.

There are 14 residues in the CDR3. Between the trimmed V and J ends, which lost 0 bases and 3 bases, there was a span of 9 bases. Germline V gene data show CDR1 as SGHRS and CDR2 as YFSETQ. With respect to this clonotype: Its antigen is undetermined.

TCRdb reanalysed the 5' RACE reads using MiXCR and keeps one entry per CDR3 protein. This table has over 600,000 distinct CDR3 sequences, roughly 19% appearing once. J is TRBJ1-1 and V is TRBV5-1, with D unresolved. The sequence was collected from a male donor with ankylosing spondylitis. The sequenced material came from blood, either unsorted or a sorted T cell fraction (not recorded which). CDR3 in amino acids: CASSLAEEDTEAFF. The CDR3 DNA reads as TGCGCCAGCAGCTTGGCCGAAGAAGACACTGAAGCTTTCTTT.